The following is a T cell receptor (beta chain) sequence with its context. This sample is drawn from a study of blood T cell repertoires in COVID-19. Study-wide context: Samples of COVID-19 (acute and convalescent) were obtained from the United States, Italy and Spain. In each case, the material was cDNA or gDNA derived from T cells, B-cell-depleted T cells, or PBMCs.

The protocol was immunoSEQ multiplex PCR, while the TCRdb copy is restricted to in-frame clones and leaves out a portion. The data contain around 120,000 clones, more than 75% of them singletons. Trimming cost V 6 bases and J 2 bases, with 8 bases left between them. CDR1 is SNHLY, CDR2 FYNNEI, per germline. The CDR3 contains 12 residues. This receptor was identified in a man aged 50 to 59 with active COVID-19. The rearrangement uses TRBV2 and TRBJ2-7; D is unresolved. The specimen sequenced was peripheral blood. For the CDR3, the DNA is TGTGCCAGCAGGGGCCCTCCCTACGAGCAGTACTTC. This translates into CASRGPPYEQYF.